This TCR beta chain appears in the sequencing data of a study of T-cell memory formation after mild COVID-19. The wider study: The TCR clusters were mostly specific to one donor. Whole-study results and caveats: Clones from the second wave (peaking day 37) had unconfirmed SARS-CoV-2 specificity.

TCRdb analysed the 5' RACE reads with MiXCR anew, one entry per CDR3 protein. The sample has hundreds of thousands of distinct CDR3 sequences; roughly a quarter are singletons. This CDR3 has 12 residues. Germline V lookup: CDR1 MNHEY, CDR2 SMNVEV (reference sequence). V shed 4 bases and J shed 9 bases, with 12 bases lying between them. Note on this clonotype: The antigen is unknown.

This chain joins TRBV27 and TRBJ2-5; a possible D gene is TRBD2 (6 bases). Source material: PBMCs or a T cell subset sorted from them (not recorded which). The sequence came from an adult woman who had mild COVID-19 (a few samples of this study predate the infection). Cell type and time point are not known. This chain's CDR3 is CASSWRGGAQYF. The CDR3 DNA follows: TGTGCCAGCAGTTGGAGGGGAGGAGCCCAGTACTTC.